This T cell receptor (beta chain) was documented in a study of T-cell reconstitution after alpha-beta-depleted transplantation in children (dated by TCRdb to 2016 to 2017). In the study overall: T-cell immune reconstitution after TCRalphabeta/CD19-depleted allogeneic hematopoietic cell transplantation in children was quantitatively tracked in the study by means of TCR repertoire profiling.

The paper's findings and limits, for the study overall: In some patients, the high TCRbeta diversity seen at day 60 was put down to recipient T cells and intrathymic progenitors that had survived conditioning. Hyperexpanded clone frequencies declined over subsequent months; after one year, T-cell counts and TCRbeta diversity were mostly attributed to newly produced T cells. The apparently early alphabetaT-cell count recovery about two months after transplant was reportedly dependent on only several hundred rapidly expanded clones derived from non-depleted graft cells.

The treatment or condition label corresponds to: allogeneic hematopoietic cell transplantation with graft depleted of TCRalphabeta T cells and CD19 B cells. The children who served as transplant recipients had been given grafts of TCRalphabeta/CD19-depleted allogeneic hematopoietic cells. The method behind the library was PCR. Sequencing was carried out with an Illumina HiSeq 2500. TCR libraries were prepared with molecular barcoding, using unique molecular identifiers to normalize TCRbeta repertoire quantification. In TCRdb, the public reads were trimmed at Q25 with fastp and aligned with MiXCR, with productive beta chains retained. Rows matching on CDR3 protein sequence are summarized as one entry with the most common DNA and genes. The sample contains roughly 790,000 distinct CDR3 sequences, 16% of them found a single time. The ten largest clones represent around 5.3% of the sample. The CDR3, from cysteine to phenylalanine, totals 11 residues. Only the CDR3 portion is preserved as DNA: 33 bases, with reading frame beginning at the first base. Taken from the germline V gene (reference sequence), the CDR1 and CDR2 loops are DFQATT and SNEGSKA.

In its sample, this clonotype was seen a few times. There is no known antigen for this receptor. Within one base of it there is no much larger clone, and no base qualities were kept. This material consisted of PBMCs, mostly from graft donor cells, taken 360 days after TCRalphabeta/CD19-depleted stem cell transplant. This sequence was found in a male patient younger than 18 who had a stem cell transplant for acute lymphoblastic leukemia, so the T cells may come from the graft donor. The sequence joins TRBV20-1 to TRBJ2-3; the D gene is perhaps TRBD1, from 5 matching bases. The CDR3 protein is CRTKGFDTQYF. The DNA sequence is TGCAGGACGAAGGGGTTTGATACGCAGTATTTT.